This T cell receptor beta chain was documented in a study of regulatory T cells in long-lasting Graves disease. The germline CDR1 and CDR2 sequences are MDHEN and SYDVKM. The CDR3 loop spans 17 amino acids. V was clipped by 2 bases and J by 4 bases, with 17 bases between them. Building the TCR beta libraries relied on iRepertoire HTBI primers, and CDR3 regions underwent Arm-PCR. TCRdb redid the calling of the multiplex PCR reads with MiXCR, one entry per CDR3 protein. Of roughly 500,000 distinct CDR3 sequences listed, approximately 12% were seen once; the top ten hold roughly 8.9%. Findings and caveats of the study: Less diverse TCR repertoires were seen in persistent Graves' patients than in newly diagnosed ones.

A word on this clonotype: The antigen remains unidentified.

The time point denotes: newly diagnosed GD, antithyroid drugs for less than 3 months. RNA extracted from PBMCs served as the sequencing template. The same data also went into a second study, on T cells in Graves' hyperthyroidism and ophthalmopathy.

The specimen was peripheral blood mononuclear cells (PBMCs), collected at new diagnosis, from a patient treated with antithyroid drugs. The genes are TRBV28 and TRBJ2-2, with D possibly matching TRBD2 (6 bases). This TCR derives from a woman in her 30s with Graves disease. This CDR3 reads CASSLELSGPFTGELFF. The CDR3 coding sequence is TGTGCCAGCAGTTTAGAATTGAGCGGGCCTTTCACCGGGGAGCTGTTTTTT.